These 26 T cell receptor beta chains were sequenced from one sample in a study of cytomegalovirus exposure and HLA in healthy donors. The study ran its PCR with 60 Vbeta and 13 Jbeta primers. Only in-frame clones appear in the TCRdb table, and some are missing; sequencing was by immunoSEQ multiplex PCR. The table includes some 130,000 clones, around 80% detected once. Sequencing was done on a sample of PBMCs. These receptors all come from a man aged 25 to 40 in good health.

V and J are TRBV6-5 and TRBJ2-5, with 7 bases that match TRBD1. Germline V gene data show CDR1 as MNHEY and CDR2 as SVGAGI. CDR3 length: 15 residues. After removal of 4 bases from V and 5 bases from J, the junction contained 10 bases not matched to a gene. DNA for the CDR3: TGTGCCAGCAGTTTATTGACGGGCAGGGGGGAGACCCAGTACTTC. It encodes CASSLLTGRGETQYF.

The chain combines TRBV9 with TRBJ2-1, with TRBD2 identical over 7 bases. J gave up 0 bases and V 0 bases, and 9 bases lay outside the gene matches. Germline V gene data show CDR1 as SGDLS and CDR2 as YYNGEE. The CDR3 has 18 residues. The CDR3: CASSVAGGGGSSYNEQFF. The CDR3 DNA reads as TGTGCCAGCAGCGTAGCGGGGGGTGGGGGTAGCTCCTACAATGAGCAGTTCTTC.

This clone was observed a single time. The rearrangement links TRBV7-9 to TRBJ1-3; D not resolved. The CDR3 consists of 12 residues. The germline V gene has CDR1 SEHNR and CDR2 FQNEAQ (reference sequence). V gave up 6 bases and J gave up 0 bases, with 3 bases separating them. CDR3 in amino acids: CASRSSGNTIYF. DNA of the CDR3: TGTGCCAGCAGGAGCTCTGGAAACACCATATATTTT.

The genes are TRBV10-1 and TRBJ2-3; D not certain. The V end was cut by 2 bases, the J end by 4 bases, with 7 bases between. Germline V gene lookup returns CDR1 WNHNN and CDR2 SYGVQD (reference sequence). CDR3 length: 13 amino acids. The CDR3 DNA reads TGCGCCAGCAGTGAGAATCATCCAGATACGCAGTATTTT. This codes for CASSENHPDTQYF.

The chain has TRBV7-3 and TRBJ2-5; possibly TRBD1 for D (6 bases). Trimming cost V 5 bases and J 5 bases, with 15 bases left between them. CDR3 length equals 14 residues. Germline assignment: CDR1 SGHTA and CDR2 FQGTGA. The CDR3 DNA follows: TGTGCCAGCAGCCTTGGGGGCACTGGGGAGACCCAGTACTTC. This gives the protein CASSLGGTGETQYF.

This chain joins TRBV10-2 and TRBJ2-1; weak D call: TRBD2 (5 bases). The ends were cut back, 4 bases at V and 7 bases at J, with 11 bases in the middle. Germline CDR1 WSHSY, CDR2 SAAADI. The CDR3 sequence is 13 residues long. The CDR3 coding sequence is TGCGCCAGCAGTGGGTCGACGGGGAATGAGCAGTTCTTC. It yields the protein CASSGSTGNEQFF.

CDR3 DNA sequence: TGTGCCAGCAGCTTAACAGGAGCATCCGTGGATACGCAGTATTTT. Translation: CASSLTGASVDTQYF. The chain joins TRBV7-3 to TRBJ2-3, with D unclear. The germline V gene has CDR1 SGHTA and CDR2 FQGTGA. This CDR3 is 15 amino acids long. V dropped 0 bases and J dropped 6 bases, with 13 bases sitting between them.

The J gene is TRBJ2-1, the V gene TRBV28; 8 nucleotides match TRBD1. Germline assignment: CDR1 MDHEN and CDR2 SYDVKM. There are 13 residues in the CDR3. The ends lost 6 bases at V and 6 bases at J; junction bases unmatched: 4. The CDR3 coding sequence is TGTGCCAGCAGCAATACAGGGGGCAATGAGCAGTTCTTC. Amino acids: CASSNTGGNEQFF.

As regards this clone: The sample holds other DNA sequences that translate to the same CDR3. The CDR3, as DNA: TGTGCCAGCAGCTTAGGGGGCACGCGGGGCTACACCTTC. Its protein product is CASSLGGTRGYTF. The chain is built from TRBV11-2 and TRBJ1-2; a possible D gene is TRBD1 (5 bases). The germline V gene encodes CDR1 SGHAT and CDR2 FQNNGV. Trimming cost V 1 base and J 8 bases, with 11 bases left between them. This CDR3 comprises 13 residues.

This chain joins TRBV7-9 and TRBJ2-5; tentatively, D is TRBD1 (5 bases). Trimming pared 3 bases from V and 4 bases from J, leaving 9 bases between. CDR1 SEHNR and CDR2 FQNEAQ come from the germline V gene (reference sequence). The CDR3 is 13 amino acids. DNA for the CDR3: TGTGCCAGCAGCTTCCAGGGAACAGAGACCCAGTACTTC. This sequence encodes CASSFQGTETQYF.

V gene TRBV9 combines with J gene TRBJ1-4; 9 nucleotides line up with TRBD1. The CDR3 sequence is 17 residues long. CDR1 SGDLS and CDR2 YYNGEE come from the germline V gene. With V trimmed by 4 bases and J by 10 bases, 17 bases remained unmatched. The CDR3 sequence is CASSPVAGQGPMGKLFF. The CDR3 DNA is TGTGCCAGCAGCCCAGTAGCGGGACAGGGCCCGATGGGAAAACTGTTTTTT.

This clone was found a few times. The V gene is TRBV2, the J gene TRBJ1-3; D remains ambiguous. The V and J ends lost 5 bases and 0 bases respectively, with 5 bases between them. The CDR3 totals 13 residues. The germline CDR1 and CDR2 sequences are SNHLY and FYNNEI. The CDR3 loop is CASSTGSGNTIYF. In DNA form, the CDR3 reads TGTGCCAGCAGTACCGGCTCTGGAAACACCATATATTTT. The variable domain in full, completed from reference TRBV2 and TRBJ1-3, reads EPEVTQTPSHQVTQMGQEVILRCVPISNHLYFYWYRQILGQKVEFLVSFYNNEISEKSEIFDDQFSVERPDGSNFTLKIRSTKLEDSAMYFCASSTGSGNTIYFGEGSWLTVV.

J is TRBJ1-5 and V is TRBV18; TRBD1 matches 9 bases. This CDR3 has 16 residues. Germline assignment: CDR1 KGHSH and CDR2 LQKENI. V was clipped by 6 bases and J by 5 bases; unmatched bases: 11. The CDR3 bases are TGTGCCAGCTCCCCGCTCGCCCGGACAGGGGATCAGCCCCAGCATTTT. It specifies CASSPLARTGDQPQHF.

V and J are TRBV6-5 and TRBJ2-1; maybe TRBD1 (6 bases). The V gene's germline CDR1 is MNHEY and CDR2 SVGAGI. The CDR3 spans 15 residues. V gave up 5 bases and J gave up 6 bases, with 17 bases separating them. The CDR3, as DNA: TGTGCCAGCAGTAACAGGGAACTCCCCCTCAATGAGCAGTTCTTC. This gives the protein CASSNRELPLNEQFF.

V gene TRBV28 combines with J gene TRBJ1-1, with D possibly TRBD1 on 5 matching bases. Germline CDR1 is MDHEN and CDR2 is SYDVKM. With 3 bases removed from V and 0 bases from J, the gap between germline ends came to 14 bases. This CDR3 contains 16 residues. The CDR3 is CASSFPFGTVNTEAFF. The CDR3 DNA reads as TGTGCCAGCAGTTTTCCCTTCGGGACTGTGAACACTGAAGCTTTCTTT.

This chain joins TRBV9 and TRBJ2-1, with D possibly matching TRBD2 (6 bases). CDR1 and CDR2 from the germline V gene are SGDLS and YYNGEE. V dropped 2 bases and J dropped 5 bases, with 11 bases sitting between them. This CDR3 has 14 residues. DNA for the CDR3: TGTGCCAGCAGCGTCTGGCGGGACCACAATGAGCAGTTCTTC. Translation: CASSVWRDHNEQFF.

This clone has more than one count but fewer than ten. The chain has TRBV2 and TRBJ2-5, with TRBD2 as a possible D gene (7 bases). The end of the DNA fits TRBJ2-7 better, so the J call may be wrong. CDR3 length: 12 residues. The germline CDR1 and CDR2 sequences are SNHLY and FYNNEI. CDR3 protein: CASTEGGYEQYF. CDR3 DNA sequence: TGTGCCAGCACCGAGGGGGGGTACGAGCAGTACTTC.

The chain has TRBV4-2 and TRBJ2-1, with TRBD2 matching over 8 bases. This CDR3 is 14 amino acids long. J lost 8 bases, V lost 3 bases, and 6 bases had no gene match. In germline, CDR1 is LGHNA, CDR2 YNFKEQ. The CDR3 region has the DNA TGTGCCAGCAGCCAGGTAGCGGGGATGGATGAGCAGTTCTTC. This sequence encodes CASSQVAGMDEQFF.

The rearrangement links TRBV7-9 to TRBJ2-3, with D possibly TRBD2 on 6 matching bases. The CDR3 runs 16 residues. Germline-derived CDR1 and CDR2 are SEHNR and FQNEAQ (reference sequence). Between the trimmed V and J ends, which lost 1 base and 1 base, there was a span of 12 bases. CDR3 coding DNA: TGTGCCAGCAGCTTAGGAGCGCGGGAAGGCACAGATACGCAGTATTTT. This gives the protein CASSLGAREGTDTQYF.

This clone was counted between two and nine times. CDR3 residues: CASPRRTLAGESREQYF. CDR3 coding DNA: TGTGCCAGTCCCAGACGAACACTAGCGGGAGAAAGTCGCGAGCAGTACTTC. The chain joins TRBV19 to TRBJ2-7, with 11 bases fitting TRBD2. The CDR3 is 17 residues long. Losses at the gene ends were 8 bases for V and 6 bases for J; bases not matched to a gene: 18. The V gene's germline CDR1 is LNHDA and CDR2 SQIVND (reference sequence).

The V call is TRBV30, the J call TRBJ2-7; TRBD1 aligns across 9 bases. This CDR3 region has 14 residues. Germline CDR1 reads GTSNPN; CDR2 reads SVGIG (reference sequence). With V trimmed by 0 bases and J by 5 bases, 5 bases remained unmatched. CDR3 protein: CAWSVQGAVHEQYF. Written as DNA, the CDR3 is TGTGCCTGGAGTGTACAGGGGGCGGTACACGAGCAGTACTTC.

The rearrangement links TRBV4-3 to TRBJ2-1; 7 bases are a match to TRBD1. V lost 5 bases to trimming and J lost 0 bases; unmatched junction nucleotides: 10. There are 17 residues in the CDR3. Germline loops: CDR1 LGHNA, CDR2 YSLEER. Written as DNA, the CDR3 is TGCGCCAGCAGCTCATGGTTAGGGGGCCACTCCTACAATGAGCAGTTCTTC. Protein product: CASSSWLGGHSYNEQFF.

This clone was observed once. The chain uses TRBV27 and TRBJ2-5, with D tentatively TRBD2 (7 bases). The end of the DNA aligns better with TRBJ2-7, so the J call may be wrong. CDR1 MNHEY and CDR2 SMNVEV come from the germline V gene (reference sequence). The CDR3 loop spans 14 amino acids. This chain's CDR3 is CASSLGGGRYEQYF. As DNA, the CDR3 is TGTGCCAGCAGTTTAGGGGGGGGGCGCTACGAGCAGTACTTC.

The chain is built from TRBV19 and TRBJ2-1; 9 nucleotides align to TRBD2. The V and J ends lost 10 bases and 7 bases, in that order; junction bases with no gene match: 11. In germline, CDR1 is LNHDA, CDR2 SQIVND (reference sequence). CDR3 length equals 14 residues. Written as DNA, the CDR3 is TGTGCCACATTGTTAGCGGGAGAAAAGAATGAGCAGTTCTTC. It yields the protein CATLLAGEKNEQFF.

The V gene is TRBV27, the J gene TRBJ1-2; D not certain. Germline lookup yields CDR1 MNHEY and CDR2 SMNVEV (reference sequence). The ends were cut back, 4 bases at V and 4 bases at J, with 4 bases in the middle. The CDR3 extends over 11 amino acids. The CDR3 DNA sequence: TGTGCCAGCAGTTCCGGCTATGGCTACACCTTC. Its protein is CASSSGYGYTF.

The chain employs TRBV15 and TRBJ2-3; the match to TRBD1 covers 7 bases. V lost 3 bases, J lost 0 bases, and 6 bases stayed unmatched. Germline-derived CDR1 and CDR2 are LNHNV and YYDKDF (reference sequence). CDR3 length: 16 residues. The CDR3 loop reads CATSRGDSASTDTQYF. As DNA, the CDR3 is TGTGCCACCAGCAGGGGGGACAGCGCCAGCACAGATACGCAGTATTTT.